The T cell receptor beta chain under discussion was sequenced for a study of blood T cell repertoires in COVID-19. Per the original methods: From reference gene primer amplification, estimates of nucleated cell counts were derived. Here immunoSEQ multiplex PCR was the method, and the copy in TCRdb shows in-frame clones only, minus some. The V and J calls and clone size are taken from that table; D and trimming were inferred from the DNA. The sample lists 150,000 to 160,000 clones; roughly 84% were seen once. On this clone itself: A junction end diverges from the germline sequence, so it may reflect a read error.

This CDR3 region has 11 residues. Germline V lookup: CDR1 LGHDT, CDR2 YNNKEL (reference sequence). This chain links TRBV3-1 (or the pseudogene TRBV3-2) with TRBJ1-2; D may be TRBD1 (6 bases). Sequenced sample: peripheral blood. The clonotype was recovered from a woman aged 60 to 75 with COVID-19, enrolled during active disease. The CDR3: CAGSQTGSRSF. CDR3 DNA sequence: TGTGCCGGCAGCCAAACAGGGAGCCGTTCCTTC.